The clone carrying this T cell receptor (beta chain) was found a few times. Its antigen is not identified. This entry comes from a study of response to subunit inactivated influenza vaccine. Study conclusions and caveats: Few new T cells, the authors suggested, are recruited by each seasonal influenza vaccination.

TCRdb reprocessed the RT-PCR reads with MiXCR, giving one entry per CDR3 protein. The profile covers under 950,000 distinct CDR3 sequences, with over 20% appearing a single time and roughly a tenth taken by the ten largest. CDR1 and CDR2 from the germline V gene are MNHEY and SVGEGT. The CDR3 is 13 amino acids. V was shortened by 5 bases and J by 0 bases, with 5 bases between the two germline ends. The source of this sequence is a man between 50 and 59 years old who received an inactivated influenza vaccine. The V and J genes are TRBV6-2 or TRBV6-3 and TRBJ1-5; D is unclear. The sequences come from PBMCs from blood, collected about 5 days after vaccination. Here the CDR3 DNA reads TGTGCCAGCAGTAAGTATAGCAATCAGCCCCAGCATTTT. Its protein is CASSKYSNQPQHF.